This T cell receptor beta chain is from a study of blood T cell repertoires in COVID-19. Study-level information: From the United States, Italy and Spain came samples of acute and convalescent COVID-19. Nucleic acid was either cDNA or gDNA, and it came from T cells, B-cell-depleted T cells, or PBMCs.

This CDR3 has 16 residues. Trimming removed 4 bases at V and 2 bases at J, with 18 bases between. The germline gives CDR1 MNHEY, CDR2 SVGEGT. Assay: immunoSEQ multiplex PCR; the TCRdb copy retains only in-frame clones and omits some. The sample lists about 150,000 clones; approximately 90% were seen once. The sample taken for sequencing was peripheral blood. This TCR derives from a man aged 55 to 69 with active or convalescent COVID-19. The chain links TRBV6-2 or TRBV6-3 to TRBJ2-7; weak D call: TRBD1 (6 bases). The CDR3 nucleotides read TGTGCCAGCAGTTTCGTCTCAGGGGTCCCAACCTACGAGCAGTACTTC. It translates to CASSFVSGVPTYEQYF.